This T cell receptor beta chain was recorded in a study of blood T cell repertoires in COVID-19. The wider study: Whether acute or convalescent, the COVID-19 samples came from the United States, Italy and Spain.

Sequencing was performed with immunoSEQ multiplex PCR; in TCRdb, only in-frame clones are kept and a portion is missing. The profile shows around 310,000 clones, approximately 89% of them singletons. The sequenced sample was PBMCs or T cells enriched from blood (not recorded which). This clonotype was obtained from a woman in her 30s who had recovered from COVID-19.

CDR3 sequence reads: CASRQGGVDYGYTF. CDR3 sequence (DNA): TGTGCCAGCAGACAGGGAGGGGTGGACTATGGCTACACCTTC. J is TRBJ1-2 and V is TRBV2, with a weak D call TRBD1 (6 bases). Germline-derived CDR1 and CDR2 are SNHLY and FYNNEI. The CDR3 is 14 amino acids. V was cut by 6 bases and J by 3 bases, with 14 bases left in between. Filled out from reference TRBV2 and TRBJ1-2, the complete variable domain reads EPEVTQTPSHQVTQMGQEVILRCVPISNHLYFYWYRQILGQKVEFLVSFYNNEISEKSEIFDDQFSVERPDGSNFTLKIRSTKLEDSAMYFCASRQGGVDYGYTFGSGTRLTVV.